Described below is a single T cell receptor (beta chain) sequence and its context. This clonotype appeared a few times. Its antigen is still unknown. No quality values exist for individual bases; no much larger clone is one base distant. Sequencing took place on an Illumina NovaSeq 6000. Using 5'RACE with constant-segment primers, TCRalpha and TCRbeta cDNA libraries were constructed, with sample barcodes and unique molecular identifiers added in the process. RNA was extracted from every sample with Trizol reagent. The libraries were amplified in two PCR steps, and the second step added a second sample barcode and Illumina TruSeq adapters. Libraries were sequenced on an Illumina NovaSeq with 2 x 150 bp paired-end reads. Per the original workflow: With migec v1.2.7, reads were demultiplexed and then collapsed into UMI-guided consensus sequences. Using mixcr v2.1.11, UMI consensuses were aligned to TRA and TRB V and J templates and then assembled into clonotypes. A clonotype was counted as expanded or contracted only when both edgeR and NoisET called the clonotype significant, with the noise models trained on biological replicates. For edgeR calls, the thresholds were a false discovery rate-adjusted p below 0.01 and a log2 fold-change of 1. As an exploratory analysis of dynamics, max-normalized trajectories of the 1000 most abundant clonotypes were examined by PCA with hierarchical clustering. Separately sequenced CD4+ and CD8+ repertoires were used to assign the CD4 or CD8 phenotype of responding clones. TCRdb cleaned the public reads at Q25 with fastp, built clones with MiXCR and kept in-frame beta chains. Each CDR3 protein appears once, grouped with its most common genes and DNA. The V and J calls and clone size come from TCRdb's table, not from the authors' own analysis. Present in this sample are around 250,000 distinct CDR3 sequences, around a tenth of which were seen just once. The ten top clones hold under 25% of the sample.

V and J are truncated by 1 base and 7 bases respectively, leaving an intervening sequence of 8 bases. The CDR3 measures 13 amino acids from cysteine to phenylalanine. Of all the DNA, just the CDR3 is kept, 39 bases in frame from base 1. CDR1 and CDR2 are drawn from the germline V gene: MNHEY, SVGAGI. The data were taken from a study of T-cell memory formation after mild COVID-19 (dated by TCRdb to the early 2020s). Context from the whole study: TCR sequence clusters from the two donors were largely donor specific. In two donors, T-cell clones that expanded and contracted after mild COVID-19 were tracked by sequencing TCRalpha and TCRbeta repertoires over time. Two young, previously healthy adult volunteers, one female and one male, were included in the cohort. Study-wide findings and limitations: Contracting CD4+ clones were located mainly in the CM and EM memory subsets, whereas CD8+ clones were found to be enriched in EMRA. The study covered only a couple of mild cases, and larger cohorts including severe cases with pre-infection samples were considered necessary. Clones contracting from day 15 to 85 had balanced CD4/CD8 phenotypes, while a second wave expanding from day 15 to 37 was biased towards CD4+. SARS-CoV-2 specificity was not confirmed for the second-wave clones peaking on day 37. The detection of some responding clones in pre-infection memory suggests that pre-existing cross-reactive memory T cells joined the SARS-CoV-2 response.

Ficoll-Paque density gradient centrifugation was used to isolate PBMCs. The source is a man between 18 and 35 years old who had mild COVID-19 (a few samples of this study predate the infection). The sample titles of this study are shuffled in the database, so cell type and time point are left out; the donor was told from shared clones. The sequence joins TRBV6-5 to TRBJ2-1; confidence is insufficient to name the D gene. The sequenced sample was PBMCs or a T cell subset sorted from them (not recorded which). The CDR3 reads CASSYFTGNEQFF. The DNA is TGTGCCAGCAGTTACTTTACCGGGAATGAGCAGTTCTTC.